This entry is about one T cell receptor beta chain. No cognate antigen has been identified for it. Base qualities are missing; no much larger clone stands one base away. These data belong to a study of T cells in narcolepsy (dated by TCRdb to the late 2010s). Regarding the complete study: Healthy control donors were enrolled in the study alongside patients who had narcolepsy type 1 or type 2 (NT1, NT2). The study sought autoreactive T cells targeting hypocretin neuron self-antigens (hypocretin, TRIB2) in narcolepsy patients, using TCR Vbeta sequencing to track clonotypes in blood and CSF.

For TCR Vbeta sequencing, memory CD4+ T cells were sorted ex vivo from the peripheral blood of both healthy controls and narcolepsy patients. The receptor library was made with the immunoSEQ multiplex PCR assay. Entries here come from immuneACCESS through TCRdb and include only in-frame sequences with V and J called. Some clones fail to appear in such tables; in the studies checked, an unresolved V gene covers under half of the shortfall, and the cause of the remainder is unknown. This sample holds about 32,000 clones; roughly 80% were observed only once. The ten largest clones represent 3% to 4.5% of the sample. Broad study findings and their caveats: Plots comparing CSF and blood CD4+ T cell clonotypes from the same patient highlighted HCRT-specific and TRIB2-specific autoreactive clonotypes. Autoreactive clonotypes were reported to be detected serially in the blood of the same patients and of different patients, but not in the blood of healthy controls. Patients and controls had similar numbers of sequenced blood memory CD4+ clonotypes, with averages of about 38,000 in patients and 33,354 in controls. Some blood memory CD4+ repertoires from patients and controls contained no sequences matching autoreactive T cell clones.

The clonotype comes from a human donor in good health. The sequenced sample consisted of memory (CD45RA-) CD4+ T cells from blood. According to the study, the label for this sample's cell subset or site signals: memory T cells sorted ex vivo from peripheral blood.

The CDR3 corresponds to CSATPLAADNEQFF. The nucleotide sequence is given as TGCAGCGCGACCCCCCTAGCGGCAGACAATGAGCAGTTCTTC. The rearranged chain carries TRBV29-1 and TRBJ2-1, and 7 bases in between align with TRBD2. From V the trimming removes 7 bases and from J it removes 5 bases, while the gene matches leave 11 bases of the junction unaccounted for. CDR3 length: 14 amino acids, cysteine to phenylalanine. Kept here is only the CDR3 DNA, which spans 42 bases and is read in frame from base 1. The germline V gene yields SQVTM for CDR1 and ANQGSEA for CDR2.